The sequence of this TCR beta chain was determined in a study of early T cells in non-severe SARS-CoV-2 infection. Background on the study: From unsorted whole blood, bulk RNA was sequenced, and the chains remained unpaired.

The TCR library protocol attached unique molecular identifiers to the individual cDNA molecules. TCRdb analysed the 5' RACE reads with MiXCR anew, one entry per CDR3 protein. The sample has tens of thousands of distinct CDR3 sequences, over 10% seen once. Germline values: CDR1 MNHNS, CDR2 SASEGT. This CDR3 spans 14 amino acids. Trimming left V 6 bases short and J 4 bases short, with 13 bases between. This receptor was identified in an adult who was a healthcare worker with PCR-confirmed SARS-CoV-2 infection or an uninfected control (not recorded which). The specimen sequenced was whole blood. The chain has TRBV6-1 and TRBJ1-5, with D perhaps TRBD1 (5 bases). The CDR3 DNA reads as TGTGCCAGCAGGTGGACATCGGGAAATCAGCCCCAGCATTTT. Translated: CASRWTSGNQPQHF.